Listed here are 2 T cell receptor beta chains from one sample, sequenced in a study of blood T cell repertoires in COVID-19. Assay used: immunoSEQ multiplex PCR; TCRdb lists only in-frame clones, some missing. The sample consists of 110,000 or so clones, approximately 85% of them appearing once. The sequencing input was peripheral blood. The source of these receptors is a woman aged 60 to 75 with COVID-19, enrolled during active disease.

This sequence joins TRBV2 and TRBJ1-1; 8 bases line up with TRBD1. The length of the CDR3 is 12 residues. The germline gives CDR1 SNHLY, CDR2 FYNNEI. After removal of 11 bases from V and 4 bases from J, the junction contained 6 bases not matched to a gene. This CDR3 reads CAAQGETTEAFF. Written as DNA, the CDR3 is TGTGCCGCACAGGGGGAAACCACTGAAGCTTTCTTT.

This chain connects TRBV25-1 to TRBJ1-5; D might be TRBD1 (5 bases). The V end was cut by 2 bases, the J end by 0 bases, with 8 bases between. CDR1 and CDR2 (germline): MGHDK, SYGVNS. This CDR3 spans 15 amino acids. The CDR3 DNA is TGTGCCAGCAGTGAACAGGGAATTAGCAATCAGCCCCAGCATTTT. Its translation: CASSEQGISNQPQHF. The whole variable domain, filled in from reference TRBV25-1 and TRBJ1-5, reads EADIYQTPRYLVIGTGKKITLECSQTMGHDKMYWYQQDPGMELHLIHYSYGVNSTEKGDLSSESTVSRIRTEHFPLTLESARPSHTSQYLCASSEQGISNQPQHFGDGTRLSIL.